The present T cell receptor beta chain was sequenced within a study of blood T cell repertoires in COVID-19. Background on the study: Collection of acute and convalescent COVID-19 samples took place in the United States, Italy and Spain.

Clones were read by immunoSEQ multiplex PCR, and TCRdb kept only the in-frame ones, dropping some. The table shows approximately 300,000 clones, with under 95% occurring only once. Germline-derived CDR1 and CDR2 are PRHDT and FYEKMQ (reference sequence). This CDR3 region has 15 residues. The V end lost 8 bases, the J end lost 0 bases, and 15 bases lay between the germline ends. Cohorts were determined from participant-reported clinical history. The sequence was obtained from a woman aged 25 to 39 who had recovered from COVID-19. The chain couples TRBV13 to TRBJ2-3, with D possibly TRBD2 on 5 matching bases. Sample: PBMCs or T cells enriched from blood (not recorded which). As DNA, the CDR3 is TGTGCCAGCGGAGGAGGAGCGGACAGCACAGATACGCAGTATTTT. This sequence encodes CASGGGADSTDTQYF.